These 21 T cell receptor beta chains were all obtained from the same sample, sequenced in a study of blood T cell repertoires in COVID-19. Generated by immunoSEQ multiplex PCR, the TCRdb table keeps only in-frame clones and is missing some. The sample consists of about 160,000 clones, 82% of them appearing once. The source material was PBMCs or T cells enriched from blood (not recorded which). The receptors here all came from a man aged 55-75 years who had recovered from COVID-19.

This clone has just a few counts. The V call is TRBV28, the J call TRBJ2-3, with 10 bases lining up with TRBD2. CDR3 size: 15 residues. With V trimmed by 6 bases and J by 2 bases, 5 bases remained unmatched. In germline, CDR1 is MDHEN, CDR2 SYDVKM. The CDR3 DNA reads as TGTGCCAGCAGCCAAAGCGGGGGGGTCACAGATACGCAGTATTTT. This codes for CASSQSGGVTDTQYF.

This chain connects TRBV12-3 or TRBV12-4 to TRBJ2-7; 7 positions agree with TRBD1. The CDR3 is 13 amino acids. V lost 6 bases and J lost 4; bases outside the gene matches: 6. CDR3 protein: CASSPNRGYEQYF. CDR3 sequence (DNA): TGTGCCAGCAGCCCTAACAGGGGATACGAGCAGTACTTC.

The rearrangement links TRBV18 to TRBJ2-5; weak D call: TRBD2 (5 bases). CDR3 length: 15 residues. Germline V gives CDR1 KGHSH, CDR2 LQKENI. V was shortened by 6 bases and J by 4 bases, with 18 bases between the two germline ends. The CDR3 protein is CASSPVVNRGETQYF. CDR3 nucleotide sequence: TGTGCCAGCTCCCCCGTTGTAAACCGGGGAGAGACCCAGTACTTC.

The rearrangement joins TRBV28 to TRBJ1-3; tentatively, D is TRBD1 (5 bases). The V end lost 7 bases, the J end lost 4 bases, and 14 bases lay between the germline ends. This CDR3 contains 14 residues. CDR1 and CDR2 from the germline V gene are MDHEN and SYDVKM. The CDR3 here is CASTGGFQGNTIYF. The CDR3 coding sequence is TGTGCCAGCACTGGGGGGTTCCAAGGAAACACCATATATTTT.

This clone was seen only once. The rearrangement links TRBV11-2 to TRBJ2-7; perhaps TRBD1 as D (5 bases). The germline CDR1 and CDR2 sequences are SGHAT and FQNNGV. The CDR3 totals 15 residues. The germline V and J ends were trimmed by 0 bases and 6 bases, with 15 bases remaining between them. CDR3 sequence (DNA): TGTGCCAGCAGCTTAGAAGGGCAGGGCACGAGCGAGCAGTACTTC. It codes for CASSLEGQGTSEQYF.

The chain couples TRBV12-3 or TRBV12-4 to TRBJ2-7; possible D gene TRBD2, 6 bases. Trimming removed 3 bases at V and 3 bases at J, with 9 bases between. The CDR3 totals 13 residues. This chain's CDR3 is CASSFGGSYEQYF. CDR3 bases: TGTGCCAGCAGTTTTGGGGGGAGCTACGAGCAGTACTTC.

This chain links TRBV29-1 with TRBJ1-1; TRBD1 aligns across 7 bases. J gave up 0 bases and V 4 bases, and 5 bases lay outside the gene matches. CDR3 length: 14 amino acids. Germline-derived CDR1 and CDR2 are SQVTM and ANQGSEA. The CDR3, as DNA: TGCAGCGTTGCTCCGACAGGGATGAACACTGAAGCTTTCTTT. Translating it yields CSVAPTGMNTEAFF.

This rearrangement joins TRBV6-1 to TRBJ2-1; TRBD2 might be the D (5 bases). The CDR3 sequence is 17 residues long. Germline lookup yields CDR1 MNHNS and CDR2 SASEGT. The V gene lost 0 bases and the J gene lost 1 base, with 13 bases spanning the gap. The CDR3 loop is CASSEASSGLSYNEQFF. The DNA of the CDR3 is TGTGCCAGCAGTGAAGCATCCAGCGGTCTTTCCTACAATGAGCAGTTCTTC.

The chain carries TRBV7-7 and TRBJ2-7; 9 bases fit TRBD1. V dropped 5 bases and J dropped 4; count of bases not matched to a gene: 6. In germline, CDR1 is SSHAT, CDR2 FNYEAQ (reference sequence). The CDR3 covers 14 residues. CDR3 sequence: CASSPGTGLYEQYF. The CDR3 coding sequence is TGTGCCAGCAGCCCCGGGACAGGGTTATACGAGCAGTACTTC.

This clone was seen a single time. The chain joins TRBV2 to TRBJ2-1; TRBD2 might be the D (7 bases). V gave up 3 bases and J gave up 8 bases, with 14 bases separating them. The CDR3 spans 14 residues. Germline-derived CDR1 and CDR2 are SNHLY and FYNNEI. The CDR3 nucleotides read TGTGCCAGCAGTGAGCGGGGGCAAATGTATGAGCAGTTCTTC. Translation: CASSERGQMYEQFF.

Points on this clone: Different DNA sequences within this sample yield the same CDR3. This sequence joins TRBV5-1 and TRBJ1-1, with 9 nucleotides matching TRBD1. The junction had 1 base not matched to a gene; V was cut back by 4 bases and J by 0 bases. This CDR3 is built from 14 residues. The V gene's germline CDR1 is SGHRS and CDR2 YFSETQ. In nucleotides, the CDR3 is TGCGCCAGCAGCGGGACAGGGCTGAACACTGAAGCTTTCTTT. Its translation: CASSGTGLNTEAFF.

CDR3 protein: CASSLDSHNSPLHF. The CDR3 nucleotides read TGCGCCAGCAGCTTGGACTCTCACAATTCACCCCTCCACTTT. The rearrangement links TRBV5-1 to TRBJ1-6; D uncertain. V lost 0 bases, J lost 7 bases, and 8 bases lay in between. The CDR3 totals 14 residues. Germline CDR1 SGHRS, CDR2 YFSETQ.

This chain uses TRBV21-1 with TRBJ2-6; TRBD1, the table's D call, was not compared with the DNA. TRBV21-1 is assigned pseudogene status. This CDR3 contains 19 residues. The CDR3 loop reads CASRTTGAPLSSGANVLTF. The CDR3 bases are TGTGCCAGCAGGACCACAGGGGCCCCGCTGAGCTCTGGGGCCAACGTCCTGACTTTC.

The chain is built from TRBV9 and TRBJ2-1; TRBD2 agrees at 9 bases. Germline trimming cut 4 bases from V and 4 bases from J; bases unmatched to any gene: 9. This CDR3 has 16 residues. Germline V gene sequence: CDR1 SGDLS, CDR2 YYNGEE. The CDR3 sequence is CASSPIAGVGYNEQFF. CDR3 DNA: TGTGCCAGCAGCCCTATAGCGGGAGTAGGGTACAATGAGCAGTTCTTC.

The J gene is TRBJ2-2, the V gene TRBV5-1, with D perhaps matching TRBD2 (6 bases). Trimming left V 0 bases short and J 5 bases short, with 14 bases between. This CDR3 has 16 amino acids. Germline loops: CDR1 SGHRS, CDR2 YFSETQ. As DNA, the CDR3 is TGCGCCAGCAGCTTGGGCGGAGGGTTTCTTACCGGGGAGCTGTTTTTT. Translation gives CASSLGGGFLTGELFF.

Here the CDR3 reads CASSRIPGTNNEQFF. The DNA of the CDR3 is TGCGCCAGCAGCCGTATACCCGGGACTAACAATGAGCAGTTCTTC. The rearrangement links TRBV5-1 to TRBJ2-1; 7 nucleotides agree with TRBD2. Germline V gene sequence: CDR1 SGHRS, CDR2 YFSETQ. CDR3 size: 15 residues. J gave up 5 bases and V 4 bases, and 9 bases lay outside the gene matches.

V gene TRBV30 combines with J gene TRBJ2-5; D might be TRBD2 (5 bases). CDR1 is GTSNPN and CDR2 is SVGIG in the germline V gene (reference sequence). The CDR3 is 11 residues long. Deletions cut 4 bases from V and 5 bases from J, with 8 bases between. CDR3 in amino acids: CAWTQRETQYF. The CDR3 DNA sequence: TGTGCCTGGACCCAGCGGGAGACCCAGTACTTC.

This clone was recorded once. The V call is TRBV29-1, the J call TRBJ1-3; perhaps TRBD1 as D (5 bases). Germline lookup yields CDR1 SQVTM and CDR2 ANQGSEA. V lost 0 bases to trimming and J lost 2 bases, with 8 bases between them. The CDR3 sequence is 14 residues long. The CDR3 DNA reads TGCAGCGTTGAAGATCCCAGGGCTGGAAACACCATATATTTT. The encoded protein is CSVEDPRAGNTIYF.

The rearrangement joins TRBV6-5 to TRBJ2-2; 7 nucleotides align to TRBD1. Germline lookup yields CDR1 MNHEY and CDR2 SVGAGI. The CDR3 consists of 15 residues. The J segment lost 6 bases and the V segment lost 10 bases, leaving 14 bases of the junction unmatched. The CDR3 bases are TGTGCCATTAAGTTGGGATTGACAGGGCCCGGGGAGCTGTTTTTT. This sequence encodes CAIKLGLTGPGELFF.

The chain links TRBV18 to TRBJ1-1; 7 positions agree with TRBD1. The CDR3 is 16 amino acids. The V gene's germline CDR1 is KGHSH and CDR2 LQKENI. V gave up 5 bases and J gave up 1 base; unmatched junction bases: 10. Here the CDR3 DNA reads TGTGCCAGCTCATTAACCTGGGGACAGCAGAACACTGAAGCTTTCTTT. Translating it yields CASSLTWGQQNTEAFF.

The CDR3 is CASSFRQGNSPLHF. The CDR3 DNA sequence: TGTGCCAGCAGCTTTCGACAGGGGAATTCACCCCTCCACTTT. The rearrangement joins TRBV14 to TRBJ1-6, with 8 bases matching TRBD1. The CDR3 sequence is 14 residues long. The germline gives CDR1 SGHDN, CDR2 FVKESK. Trimming at V came to 5 bases and at J to 7 bases, leaving 4 bases not matched to a gene.